The 17 T cell receptor beta chains below all came from one sample that was sequenced in a study of identical twins. Each CDR3 protein gets one entry after TCRdb re-called the 5' RACE reads with MiXCR. This table holds some 1,700,000 distinct CDR3 sequences, about 32% found once. Source material: cord blood. These receptors all come from a newborn girl in good health.

This clonotype was observed a few times. The chain is built from TRBV7-9 and TRBJ2-1; 9 bases align to TRBD2. The CDR3 has 15 residues. V lost 2 bases, J lost 6 bases, and 5 bases stayed unmatched. Germline V gene sequence: CDR1 SEHNR, CDR2 FQNEAQ (reference sequence). CDR3 protein: CASSLKGLATNEQFF. CDR3 in DNA: TGTGCCAGCAGCTTAAAGGGACTAGCAACCAATGAGCAGTTCTTC.

The rearrangement uses TRBV9 and TRBJ1-1; 7 nucleotides line up with TRBD1. This CDR3 spans 17 amino acids. After removal of 1 base from V and 0 bases from J, the junction contained 9 bases not matched to a gene. Germline V lookup: CDR1 SGDLS, CDR2 YYNGEE. As DNA, the CDR3 is TGTGCCAGCAGCGTACCGCTGACAGGGCGCTTGAACACTGAAGCTTTCTTT. Residues: CASSVPLTGRLNTEAFF.

The rearrangement uses TRBV29-1 and TRBJ2-1; the match to TRBD1 covers 8 bases. CDR3 length: 14 residues. CDR1 and CDR2 (germline): SQVTM, ANQGSEA. V lost 3 bases, J lost 2 bases, and 3 bases stayed unmatched. The CDR3 loop is CSVEGQATYNEQFF. As DNA, the CDR3 is TGCAGCGTTGAGGGACAGGCGACCTACAATGAGCAGTTCTTC.

V and J are TRBV5-1 and TRBJ2-1, with 9 bases matching TRBD2. CDR1 and CDR2 (germline): SGHRS, YFSETQ. CDR3 length: 15 residues. J was trimmed by 4 bases and V by 1 base; bases with no gene match: 3. The CDR3 protein is CASSLNAGGYNEQFF. The CDR3 coding sequence is TGCGCCAGCAGCTTGAACGCGGGGGGGTACAATGAGCAGTTCTTC.

This clonotype appeared a single time. The chain carries TRBV5-1 and TRBJ2-5; tentatively, D is TRBD2 (6 bases). Trimming left V 7 bases short and J 4 bases short, with 20 bases between. Germline CDR1 reads SGHRS; CDR2 reads YFSETQ. The CDR3 has 15 residues. The CDR3 region is CASCTGEWAGETQYF. The CDR3 DNA reads TGCGCCAGCTGCACGGGAGAGTGGGCAGGAGAGACCCAGTACTTC.

This clonotype occurred many times. The chain carries TRBV5-1 and TRBJ2-7, with TRBD2 identical over 11 bases. The J segment lost 3 bases and the V segment lost 4 bases, leaving 6 bases of the junction unmatched. Germline lookup yields CDR1 SGHRS and CDR2 YFSETQ. The CDR3 runs to 15 residues. CDR3 coding DNA: TGCGCCAGCAGCCCCGGGACTAGCGGTTTCTACGAGCAGTACTTC. It translates to CASSPGTSGFYEQYF. Together with reference TRBV5-1 and TRBJ2-7, the CDR3 gives the full variable domain: KAGVTQTPRYLIKTRGQQVTLSCSPISGHRSVSWYQQTPGQGLQFLFEYFSETQRNKGNFPGRFSGRQFSNSRSEMNVSTLELGDSALYLCASSPGTSGFYEQYFGPGTRLTVT.

This clonotype was seen more than once but under ten times. The V gene is TRBV12-3 or TRBV12-4, the J gene TRBJ1-2; D call uncertain. The CDR3 is 13 amino acids. Trimming shortened V by 5 bases and J by 3 bases, and 10 bases separated the two germline ends. CDR3: CASSTYRDYGYTF. The CDR3 DNA reads TGTGCCAGCAGTACTTACAGAGACTATGGCTACACCTTC.

This clonotype showed up just a few times. The rearrangement links TRBV7-9 to TRBJ1-6, with D perhaps matching TRBD1 (6 bases). The CDR3 sequence is 14 residues long. V lost 5 bases, J lost 4 bases, and 9 bases lay in between. Germline lookup yields CDR1 SEHNR and CDR2 FQNEAQ (reference sequence). The CDR3 protein is CASSRTEYNSPLHF. CDR3 in DNA: TGTGCCAGCAGCCGGACAGAATATAATTCACCCCTCCACTTT.

This clonotype has just a few counts. This rearrangement joins TRBV20-1 to TRBJ2-4, with D possibly matching TRBD2 (6 bases). Gene TRBJ2-7 matches the end of the DNA better, so the J call may be wrong. This CDR3 has 14 amino acids. CDR1 is DFQATT, CDR2 SNEGSKA, per germline (reference sequence). The CDR3 region has the DNA TGCAGTGCTAGAGAGACTAGAAGCCTCAACGAGCAGTACTTC. It encodes CSARETRSLNEQYF.

CDR3 amino acids: CAIIGRGLAEMSSYEQYF. CDR3 nucleotide sequence: TGTGCCATCATAGGTCGGGGACTAGCGGAAATGTCCTCCTACGAGCAGTACTTC. The genes are TRBV10-3 and TRBJ2-7, with 11 bases aligning to TRBD2. CDR1 is ENHRY and CDR2 is SYGVKD in the germline V gene. J was trimmed by 0 bases and V by 7 bases; bases with no gene match: 14. The CDR3 loop spans 18 amino acids.

The chain links TRBV18 to TRBJ2-3, with unresolved D. V shed 3 bases and J shed 0 bases, with 7 bases lying between them. The CDR3 runs 14 residues. The germline V gene has CDR1 KGHSH and CDR2 LQKENI. The CDR3 DNA reads TGTGCCAGCTCACCTACTTTGAGCACAGATACGCAGTATTTT. This translates into CASSPTLSTDTQYF.

The chain joins TRBV5-4 to TRBJ2-1; no firm D call. This CDR3 has 14 residues. The germline V gene encodes CDR1 SGHNT and CDR2 YYREEE (reference sequence). V was shortened by 0 bases and J by 13 bases, with 17 bases between the two germline ends. This chain's CDR3 is CASSLDPYSETQFF. CDR3 nucleotides: TGTGCCAGCAGCTTGGATCCATATTCGGAGACCCAGTTCTTC.

In this sample, this clonotype turned up a few times. The CDR3 loop reads CSATDKQGIRETQYF. CDR3 in DNA: TGCAGTGCTACGGATAAACAGGGAATTCGGGAGACCCAGTACTTC. The chain recombines TRBV20-1 with TRBJ2-5, with a possible D match to TRBD1 (6 bases). CDR3 length: 15 amino acids. Germline values: CDR1 DFQATT, CDR2 SNEGSKA (reference sequence). V gave up 4 bases and J gave up 5 bases, with 20 bases separating them.

The gene calls are TRBV12-3 or TRBV12-4 and TRBJ2-7, with D maybe TRBD2 (6 bases). Trimming pared 1 base from V and 1 base from J, leaving 20 bases between. This CDR3 is built from 18 residues. CDR3 bases: TGTGCCAGCAGTTTAGGTCGGATTGGGCTAGCGACTTCCTACGAGCAGTACTTC. It encodes CASSLGRIGLATSYEQYF.

The chain combines TRBV10-3 with TRBJ2-1; 7 nucleotides align to TRBD1. V lost 10 bases to trimming and J lost 0 bases; unmatched junction nucleotides: 6. The CDR3 has 14 amino acids. Germline V gives CDR1 ENHRY, CDR2 SYGVKD. The CDR3, as DNA: TGTGCCAGCTTGGGACAGAGCTCCTACAATGAGCAGTTCTTC. It is translated as CASLGQSSYNEQFF.

The gene calls are TRBV7-2 and TRBJ2-3, with 8 bases matching TRBD1. The trim removed 3 bases at V and 4 bases at J, leaving 9 bases unmatched. This CDR3 region has 16 residues. CDR1 SGHTA and CDR2 FQGNSA come from the germline V gene. CDR3 DNA sequence: TGTGCCAGCAGCTTGGGCAGGGGGCGCCTAGCAGATACGCAGTATTTT. This encodes CASSLGRGRLADTQYF. Full variable domain (rest looked up from reference TRBV7-2 and TRBJ2-3): GAGVSQSPSNKVTEKGKDVELRCDPISGHTALYWYRQSLGQGLEFLIYFQGNSAPDKSGLPSDRFSAERTGGSVSTLTIQRTQQEDSAVYLCASSLGRGRLADTQYFGPGTRLTVL.

The sample holds a few counts of this clonotype. This chain connects TRBV2 to TRBJ2-7; D possibly corresponds to TRBD2 (6 bases). V dropped 2 bases and J dropped 0 bases, with 20 bases sitting between them. Germline V gene lookup returns CDR1 SNHLY and CDR2 FYNNEI. There are 18 residues in the CDR3. CDR3 region: CASSETSLAWRGSYEQYF. CDR3 in DNA: TGTGCCAGCAGTGAAACTAGCCTAGCTTGGAGGGGCTCCTACGAGCAGTACTTC.